Below, 12 T cell receptor beta chains from the same sample are listed, as sequenced in a study of CD8 T cells in ankylosing spondylitis (dated by TCRdb to 2017 to 2019). Libraries were built with 5' RACE. Sequencing took place on an Illumina HiSeq 2500. TCRdb redid the processing of the public reads, applying fastp at Q25 and MiXCR, and retained in-frame beta chains. A single entry per CDR3 protein holds the most common genes and DNA from its merged rows. The sample table records some 220,000 distinct CDR3 sequences; under 8.5% of these occur just once. The leading ten clones occupy approximately 5% of the sample. Sample: blood, either unsorted or a sorted T cell fraction (not recorded which). These TCRs come from a female donor with ankylosing spondylitis or in good health (not recorded which).

This clonotype occurred many times. This chain joins TRBV20-1 and TRBJ2-1; TRBD2 matches 16 bases. V gave up 4 bases and J gave up 3 bases; unmatched junction bases: 6. Per the germline V gene, CDR1 is DFQATT and CDR2 is SNEGSKA (reference sequence). The CDR3 has 17 amino acids. This CDR3 is CSAKGTSGRAVYNEQFF. In DNA, the CDR3 is TGCAGTGCTAAAGGGACTAGCGGGAGGGCCGTCTACAATGAGCAGTTCTTC.

This clonotype was counted many times. The chain couples TRBV10-1 to TRBJ1-1, with 7 bases aligning to TRBD1. CDR3 length: 16 residues. CDR1 is WNHNN and CDR2 is SYGVQD in the germline V gene (reference sequence). V lost 3 bases to trimming and J lost 3 bases; unmatched junction nucleotides: 10. CDR3 in amino acids: CASSDHRGRGYTEAFF. DNA for the CDR3: TGCGCCAGCAGTGACCACAGGGGAAGGGGGTACACTGAAGCTTTCTTT.

The sample holds many counts of this clonotype. This chain joins TRBV11-2 and TRBJ2-1, with 11 bases lining up with TRBD2. Germline values: CDR1 SGHAT, CDR2 FQNNGV. V dropped 2 bases and J dropped 6; count of bases not matched to a gene: 6. The CDR3 runs to 16 residues. CDR3 residues: CASSLSPGLAGNEQFF. The CDR3, as DNA: TGTGCCAGCAGCTTAAGCCCCGGACTAGCGGGCAATGAGCAGTTCTTC.

This clonotype was observed many times. The gene calls are TRBV7-2 and TRBJ2-5, with D uncertain. This CDR3 is 14 amino acids long. Germline CDR1 is SGHTA and CDR2 is FQGNSA. Trimming shortened V by 5 bases and J by 7 bases, and 17 bases separated the two germline ends. CDR3 protein: CASSESSRGLTQYF. CDR3 nucleotides: TGTGCCAGCAGCGAATCAAGTCGTGGTTTGACCCAGTACTTC.

This clonotype was counted only a few times. This chain uses TRBV3-1 with TRBJ2-5, with D perhaps being TRBD1 or TRBD2 (5 bases each). The CDR3 runs 16 residues. The V end was cut by 0 bases, the J end by 1 base, with 12 bases between. Germline V CDR1 and CDR2: LGHDT, YNNKEL (reference sequence). CDR3 residues: CASSQDGGHPQETQYF. In DNA form, the CDR3 reads TGTGCCAGCAGCCAAGATGGAGGACACCCCCAAGAGACCCAGTACTTC.

At least ten counts were recorded for this clonotype. V gene TRBV4-3 combines with J gene TRBJ1-5; D remains unclear. This CDR3 region has 13 residues. Germline V gives CDR1 LGHNA, CDR2 YSLEER. V shed 1 base and J shed 6 bases, with 7 bases lying between them. CDR3 sequence reads: CASSQGWGQPQHF. The CDR3 region has the DNA TGCGCCAGCAGCCAAGGGTGGGGTCAGCCCCAGCATTTT.

The chain joins TRBV11-2 to TRBJ2-5, with 11 bases lining up with TRBD2. CDR1 is SGHAT, CDR2 FQNNGV, per germline. With 1 base clipped from V and 3 bases from J, the junction kept 1 base outside the gene matches. The CDR3 loop spans 15 amino acids. The CDR3 spells CASSLGGLAEETQYF. The CDR3 DNA sequence: TGTGCCAGCAGCTTAGGGGGACTAGCGGAAGAGACCCAGTACTTC.

This clonotype was observed a single time. The chain recombines TRBV12-3 or TRBV12-4 with TRBJ2-1; D might be TRBD2 (7 bases). The CDR3 is 14 amino acids. V gave up 7 bases and J gave up 9 bases, with 19 bases separating them. As DNA, the CDR3 is TGTGCCAGCAATTTGAGGGGGGGGGTTGGTGAGCAGTTCTTC. Its translation: CASNLRGGVGEQFF.

The table lists this clonotype with many counts. The rearrangement links TRBV5-1 to TRBJ2-1; D is perhaps TRBD2 (6 bases). The length of the CDR3 is 17 residues. Per germline, CDR1 SGHRS and CDR2 YFSETQ. V shed 3 bases and J shed 1 base, with 17 bases lying between them. The CDR3 is CASSWVAGQLSYNEQFF. The CDR3, as DNA: TGCGCCAGCAGCTGGGTGGCGGGGCAGTTATCCTACAATGAGCAGTTCTTC.

This clonotype showed up many times. The rearrangement uses TRBV12-3 or TRBV12-4 and TRBJ2-3; 10 bases agree with TRBD2. This CDR3 spans 17 amino acids. After removal of 2 bases from V and 1 base from J, the junction contained 6 bases not matched to a gene. The CDR3 coding sequence is TGTGCCAGCAGTTTACTAGCGGGAGAGTGGGGCACAGATACGCAGTATTTT. This translates into CASSLLAGEWGTDTQYF.

This clonotype has ten or more counts. CDR3 nucleotides: TGTGCCAGCAGTTACCGGGAGGGGGAGGGCCTTTACGAGCAGTACTTC. Its protein is CASSYREGEGLYEQYF. The rearrangement joins TRBV6-5 to TRBJ2-7; 8 nucleotides align to TRBD2. V shed 2 bases and J 4 bases; nucleotides not matched to a gene: 10. CDR1 is MNHEY, CDR2 SVGAGI, per germline. The length of the CDR3 is 16 residues.

This clonotype was observed at least ten times. The CDR3 spells CASSFYTANTEAFF. The CDR3 coding sequence is TGTGCCAGCAGCTTTTATACAGCGAACACTGAAGCTTTCTTT. The J gene is TRBJ1-1, the V gene TRBV13; D gene ambiguous. CDR3 length: 14 amino acids. V lost 3 bases to trimming and J lost 1 base, with 9 bases between them. Germline CDR1 and CDR2: PRHDT and FYEKMQ (reference sequence).